This T cell receptor (beta chain) comes out of a study of T cells in Graves' hyperthyroidism and ophthalmopathy. Study-level information: Prior to any treatment, at the point of initial diagnosis, peripheral blood was collected.

Germline V CDR1 and CDR2: GTSNPN, SVGIG (reference sequence). The CDR3 extends over 16 amino acids. The germline V and J ends were trimmed by 0 bases and 0 bases, with 13 bases remaining between them. Amplification of TCR beta CDR3 regions was performed using RNA transcripts as template. HTBI primers were the set used in a first-round RT-PCR of the TCR CDR3. One entry per CDR3 protein results from TCRdb running MiXCR on the multiplex PCR reads. This sample has about 400,000 distinct CDR3 sequences, with more than 15% found just once. To note about this clonotype: This may be a read error: a much more frequent sequence differs by one nucleotide.

V is TRBV30 and J is TRBJ2-3; D unclear. The sequenced sample was blood. The receptor's source is a woman under 30 with Graves' hyperthyroidism that later progressed to Graves' ophthalmopathy. The CDR3, as DNA: TGTGCCTGGAGTGTAGGCGGCCCCGGCAGCACAGATACGCAGTATTTT. It yields the protein CAWSVGGPGSTDTQYF.